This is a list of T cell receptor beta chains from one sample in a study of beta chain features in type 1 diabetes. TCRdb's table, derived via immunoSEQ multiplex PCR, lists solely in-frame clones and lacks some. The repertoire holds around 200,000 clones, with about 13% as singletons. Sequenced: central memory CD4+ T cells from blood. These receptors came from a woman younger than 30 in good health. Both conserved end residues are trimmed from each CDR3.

CDR3 protein: ASSQPSSSGRVEQF
J gene: TRBJ2-1
V gene: TRBV4-3

CDR3 protein: ASSLSRDEQF
J gene: TRBJ2-1
V gene: TRBV7-3

CDR3 protein: ASSPQGVMY
J gene: TRBJ2-7
V gene: TRBV18

CDR3 protein: ASSPRDTSSYEQY
J gene: TRBJ2-7
V gene: TRBV27

CDR3 protein: ASSLQGTTNEKLF
J gene: TRBJ1-4
V gene: TRBV7-2

CDR3 protein: ASSTLGRGSTDTQY
J gene: TRBJ2-3
V gene: TRBV9

CDR3 protein: ASSSSLAGRNEQF
J gene: TRBJ2-1
V gene: TRBV28

CDR3 protein: ASSRRGGTSGYNEQF
J gene: TRBJ2-1
V gene: TRBV7-3

CDR3 protein: ATTPSGRAGETQY
J gene: TRBJ2-5
V gene: TRBV15

CDR3 protein: ASSQVARVHTEAF
J gene: TRBJ1-1
V gene: TRBV4-1

CDR3 protein: ASSLEVSGANVLT
J gene: TRBJ2-6
V gene: TRBV27

CDR3 protein: ASSSQGGFNQPQH
J gene: TRBJ1-5
V gene: TRBV7-2

CDR3 protein: ASSLRGTGFEQY
J gene: TRBJ2-7
V gene: TRBV7-9

CDR3 protein: ASGGSSYEQY
J gene: TRBJ2-7
V gene: TRBV14

CDR3 protein: ASSYPAGSSYEQY
J gene: TRBJ2-7
V gene: TRBV6-6

CDR3 protein: ASSDHGTGGREKLF
J gene: TRBJ1-4
V gene: TRBV9

CDR3 protein: ASGRDSGNTIY
J gene: TRBJ1-3
V gene: TRBV30

CDR3 protein: ASSVGWTEQETQY
J gene: TRBJ2-5
V gene: TRBV9

CDR3 protein: ASSQDPRVGGYT
J gene: TRBJ1-2
V gene: TRBV14

CDR3 protein: ASTPDYPPSTDTQY
J gene: TRBJ2-3
V gene: TRBV7-9

CDR3 protein: ATSRDKSATNEKLF
J gene: TRBJ1-4
V gene: TRBV15

CDR3 protein: ASSLGLVTGNEQF
J gene: TRBJ2-1
V gene: TRBV11-1

CDR3 protein: ASTLVQGNTEAF
J gene: TRBJ1-1
V gene: TRBV6-4

CDR3 protein: ASSFDNEQF
J gene: TRBJ2-1
V gene: TRBV5-1

CDR3 protein: ASSSSAGGVTDTQY
J gene: TRBJ2-3
V gene: TRBV18

CDR3 protein: ASSLDRTTGELF
J gene: TRBJ2-2
V gene: TRBV11-2

CDR3 protein: ASKEREGYEQY
J gene: TRBJ2-7
V gene: TRBV2

CDR3 protein: ASSPLLVNTEAF
J gene: TRBJ1-1
V gene: TRBV4-1

CDR3 protein: ASSYPSAGSYEQY
J gene: TRBJ2-7
V gene: TRBV6-6

CDR3 protein: AWSRLFNEQF
J gene: TRBJ2-1
V gene: TRBV30

CDR3 protein: ASRKREFNGELF
J gene: TRBJ2-2
V gene: TRBV28

CDR3 protein: AWRPGQNYGYT
J gene: TRBJ1-2
V gene: TRBV30

CDR3 protein: AWSVNRGIYNEQF
J gene: TRBJ2-1
V gene: TRBV30

CDR3 protein: ASSLQGSSYNEQF
J gene: TRBJ2-1
V gene: TRBV5-1

CDR3 protein: ASSVRQGAYNEQF
J gene: TRBJ2-1
V gene: TRBV9

CDR3 protein: ASSSWEGYGYT
J gene: TRBJ1-2
V gene: TRBV27

CDR3 protein: ASSLARETQY
J gene: TRBJ2-5
V gene: TRBV5-1

CDR3 protein: ASSKAGPQETQY
J gene: TRBJ2-5
V gene: TRBV5-1

CDR3 protein: ASSLGLVGTSGRTYEQY
J gene: TRBJ2-7
V gene: TRBV7-6

CDR3 protein: ATSDSRKQF
J gene: TRBJ2-1
V gene: TRBV28

CDR3 protein: ASSQDRGAPFGELF
J gene: TRBJ2-2
V gene: TRBV4-2

CDR3 protein: ASSWGTSKVGELF
J gene: TRBJ2-2
V gene: TRBV7-2

CDR3 protein: ASSLRGQGAGANVLT
J gene: TRBJ2-6
V gene: TRBV27

CDR3 protein: ASSQDNVGVWDEQF
J gene: TRBJ2-1
V gene: TRBV4-1

CDR3 protein: ASSPDRDYGYT
J gene: TRBJ1-2
V gene: TRBV18

CDR3 protein: ASSLARTVTEAF
J gene: TRBJ1-1
V gene: TRBV7-9

CDR3 protein: ASSAHFGQGLVGELF
J gene: TRBJ2-2
V gene: TRBV21-1

CDR3 protein: ASSPWRETEAF
J gene: TRBJ1-1
V gene: TRBV18

CDR3 protein: ASSLMGPGDQPQH
J gene: TRBJ1-5
V gene: TRBV7-2

CDR3 protein: AWNRARNQPQH
J gene: TRBJ1-5
V gene: TRBV30

CDR3 protein: ASSLQLARADTQY
J gene: TRBJ2-3
V gene: TRBV19

CDR3 protein: ASTGQGLSYGLEQY
J gene: TRBJ2-7
V gene: TRBV28

CDR3 protein: SVEHPGNTIY
J gene: TRBJ1-3
V gene: TRBV29-1